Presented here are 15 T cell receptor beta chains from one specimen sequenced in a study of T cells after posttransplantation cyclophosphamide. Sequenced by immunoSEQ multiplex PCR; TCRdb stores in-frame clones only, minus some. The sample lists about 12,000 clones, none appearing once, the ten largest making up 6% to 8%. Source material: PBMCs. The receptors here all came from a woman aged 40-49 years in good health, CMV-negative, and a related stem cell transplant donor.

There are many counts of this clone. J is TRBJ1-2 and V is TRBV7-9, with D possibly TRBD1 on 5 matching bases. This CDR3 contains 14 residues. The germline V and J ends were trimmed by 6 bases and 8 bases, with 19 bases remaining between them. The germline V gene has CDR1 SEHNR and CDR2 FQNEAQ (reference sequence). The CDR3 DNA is TGTGCCAGCAGTAGACAGCAGGGAGAGGAAGGCTACACCTTC. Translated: CASSRQQGEEGYTF.

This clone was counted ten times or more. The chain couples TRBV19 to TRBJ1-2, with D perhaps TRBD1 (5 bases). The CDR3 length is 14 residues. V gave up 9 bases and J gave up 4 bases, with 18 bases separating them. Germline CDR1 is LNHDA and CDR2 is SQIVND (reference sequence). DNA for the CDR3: TGTGCCAGCGGGACTCCACACAGAATCTATGGCTACACCTTC. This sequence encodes CASGTPHRIYGYTF.

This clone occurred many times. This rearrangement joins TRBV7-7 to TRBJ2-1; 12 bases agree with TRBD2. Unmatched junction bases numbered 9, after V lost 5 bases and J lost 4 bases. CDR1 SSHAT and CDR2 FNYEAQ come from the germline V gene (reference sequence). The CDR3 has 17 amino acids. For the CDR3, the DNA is TGTGCCAGCAGCCCCTTCCTAGCGGGAGGGCTATACAATGAGCAGTTCTTC. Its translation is CASSPFLAGGLYNEQFF. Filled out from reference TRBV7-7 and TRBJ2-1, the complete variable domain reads GAGVSQSPRYKVTKRGQDVTLRCDPISSHATLYWYQQALGQGPEFLTYFNYEAQPDKSGLPSDRFSAERPEGSISTLTIQRTEQRDSAMYRCASSPFLAGGLYNEQFFGPGTRLTVL.

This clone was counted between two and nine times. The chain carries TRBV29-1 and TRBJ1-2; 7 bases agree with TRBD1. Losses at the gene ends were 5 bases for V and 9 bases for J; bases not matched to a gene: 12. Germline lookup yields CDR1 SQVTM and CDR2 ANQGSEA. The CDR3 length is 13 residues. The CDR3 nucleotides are TGCAGCGTTACCGGACAGGCCCTCCGCCGCTACACCTTC. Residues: CSVTGQALRRYTF.

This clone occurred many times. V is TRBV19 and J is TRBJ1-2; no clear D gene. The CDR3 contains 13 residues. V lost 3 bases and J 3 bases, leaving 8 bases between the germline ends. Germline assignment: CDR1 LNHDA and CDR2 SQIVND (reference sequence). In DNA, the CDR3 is TGTGCCAGTAGTATTGGCCGATACTATGGCTACACCTTC. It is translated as CASSIGRYYGYTF.

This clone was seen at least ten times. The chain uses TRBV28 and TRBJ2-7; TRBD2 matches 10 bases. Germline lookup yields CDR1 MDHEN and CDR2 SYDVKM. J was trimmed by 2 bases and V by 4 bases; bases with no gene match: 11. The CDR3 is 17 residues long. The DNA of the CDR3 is TGTGCCAGCAGTTACGGGGGGGGGACTAGCGCTGCCTACGAGCAGTACTTC. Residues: CASSYGGGTSAAYEQYF.

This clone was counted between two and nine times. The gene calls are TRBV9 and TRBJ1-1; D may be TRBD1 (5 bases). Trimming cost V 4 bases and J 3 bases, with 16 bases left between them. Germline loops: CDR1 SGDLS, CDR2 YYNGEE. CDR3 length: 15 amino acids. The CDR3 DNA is TGTGCCAGCAGCCCGAATGTGGGGCAGGACACTGAAGCTTTCTTT. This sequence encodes CASSPNVGQDTEAFF.

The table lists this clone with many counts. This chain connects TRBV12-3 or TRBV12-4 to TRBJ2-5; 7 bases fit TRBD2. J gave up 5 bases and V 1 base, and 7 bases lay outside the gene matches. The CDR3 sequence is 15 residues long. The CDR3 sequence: CASSLGAGVGETQYF. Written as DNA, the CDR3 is TGTGCCAGCAGTTTAGGTGCGGGGGTTGGGGAGACCCAGTACTTC.

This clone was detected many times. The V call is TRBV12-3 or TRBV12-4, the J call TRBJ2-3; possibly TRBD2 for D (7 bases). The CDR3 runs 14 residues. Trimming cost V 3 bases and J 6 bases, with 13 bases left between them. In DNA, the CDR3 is TGTGCCAGCAGTTTTGGGGGGGCAGGGGATACGCAGTATTTT. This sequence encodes CASSFGGAGDTQYF.

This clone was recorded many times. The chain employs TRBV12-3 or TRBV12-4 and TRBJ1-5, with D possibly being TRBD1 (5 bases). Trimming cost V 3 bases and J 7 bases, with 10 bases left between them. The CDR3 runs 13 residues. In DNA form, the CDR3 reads TGTGCCAGCAGTTTGGAGGGGCGGCAGCCCCAGCATTTT. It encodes CASSLEGRQPQHF.

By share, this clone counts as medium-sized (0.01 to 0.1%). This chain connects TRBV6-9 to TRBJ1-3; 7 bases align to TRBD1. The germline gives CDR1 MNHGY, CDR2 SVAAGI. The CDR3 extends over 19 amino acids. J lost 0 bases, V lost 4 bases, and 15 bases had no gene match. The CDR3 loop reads CASSFIARTGPHSGNTIYF. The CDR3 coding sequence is TGTGCCAGCAGTTTTATAGCTCGGACAGGCCCTCACTCTGGAAACACCATATATTTT.

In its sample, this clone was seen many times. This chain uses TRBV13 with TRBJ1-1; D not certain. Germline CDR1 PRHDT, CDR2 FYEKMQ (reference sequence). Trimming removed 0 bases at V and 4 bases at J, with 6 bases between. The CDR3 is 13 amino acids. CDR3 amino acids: CASSLGLVTEAFF. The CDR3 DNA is TGTGCCAGCAGCTTAGGCTTAGTCACTGAAGCTTTCTTT.

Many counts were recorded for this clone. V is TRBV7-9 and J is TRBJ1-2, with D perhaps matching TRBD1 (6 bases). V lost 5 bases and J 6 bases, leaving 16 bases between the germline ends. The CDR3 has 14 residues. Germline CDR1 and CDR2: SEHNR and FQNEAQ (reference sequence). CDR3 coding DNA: TGTGCCAGCAGCCCTCGGACAGCAACGAATGGCTACACCTTC. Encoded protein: CASSPRTATNGYTF. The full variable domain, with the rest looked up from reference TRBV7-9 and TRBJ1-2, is DTGVSQNPRHKITKRGQNVTFRCDPISEHNRLYWYRQTLGQGPEFLTYFQNEAQLEKSRLLSDRFSAERPKGSFSTLEIQRTEQGDSAMYLCASSPRTATNGYTFGSGTRLTVV.

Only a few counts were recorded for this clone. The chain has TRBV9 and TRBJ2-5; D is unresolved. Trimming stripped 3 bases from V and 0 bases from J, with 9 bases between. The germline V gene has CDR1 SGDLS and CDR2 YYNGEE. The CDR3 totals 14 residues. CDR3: CASSGTVYQETQYF. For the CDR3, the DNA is TGTGCCAGCAGCGGAACAGTGTACCAAGAGACCCAGTACTTC. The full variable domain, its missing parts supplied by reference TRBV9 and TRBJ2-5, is DSGVTQTPKHLITATGQRVTLRCSPRSGDLSVYWYQQSLDQGLQFLIQYYNGEERAKGNILERFSAQQFPDLHSELNLSSLELGDSALYFCASSGTVYQETQYFGPGTRLLVL.

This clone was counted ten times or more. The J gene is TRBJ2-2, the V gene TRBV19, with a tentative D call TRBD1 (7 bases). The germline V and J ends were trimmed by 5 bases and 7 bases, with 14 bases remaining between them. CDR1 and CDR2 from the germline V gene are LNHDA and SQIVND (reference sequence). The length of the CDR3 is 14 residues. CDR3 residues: CASSPRQGLGELFF. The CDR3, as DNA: TGTGCCAGTAGTCCCCGACAGGGACTCGGGGAGCTGTTTTTT.